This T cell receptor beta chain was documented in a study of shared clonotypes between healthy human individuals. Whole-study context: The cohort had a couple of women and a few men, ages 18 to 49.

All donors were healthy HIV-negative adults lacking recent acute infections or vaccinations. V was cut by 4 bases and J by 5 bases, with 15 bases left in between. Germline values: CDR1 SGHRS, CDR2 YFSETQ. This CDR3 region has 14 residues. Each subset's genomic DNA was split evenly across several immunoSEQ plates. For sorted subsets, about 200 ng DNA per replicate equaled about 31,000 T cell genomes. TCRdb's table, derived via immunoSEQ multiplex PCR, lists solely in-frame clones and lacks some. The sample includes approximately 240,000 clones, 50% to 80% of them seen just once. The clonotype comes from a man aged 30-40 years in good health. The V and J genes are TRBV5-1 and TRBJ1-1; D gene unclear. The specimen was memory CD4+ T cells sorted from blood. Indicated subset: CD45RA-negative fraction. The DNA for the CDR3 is TGCGCCAGCAGCGAGGGTTATGGAGAGACTGAAGCTTTCTTT. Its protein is CASSEGYGETEAFF.